This paragraph reports one T cell receptor beta chain. Its antigen is undetermined. TCRdb fed the 5' RACE reads into MiXCR, producing one record per CDR3 protein. The table lists some 840,000 distinct CDR3 sequences, 10% to 15% of them singletons, with just over 0.5% in the top ten. These data come from a study of CD8 T cells in ankylosing spondylitis. Study-level points and caveats: In peripheral blood, disease-linked CD8+ clones occurred at relatively low frequencies. Typical of ankylosing spondylitis blood, it appeared, was a TCR beta motif of under 10 highly homologous variants.

The CDR3 covers 16 residues. Germline V gene sequence: CDR1 SGHRS, CDR2 YFSETQ. V shed 2 bases and J 0 bases; nucleotides not matched to a gene: 6. The sequencing sample was made of blood, either unsorted or a sorted T cell fraction (not recorded which). The rearrangement links TRBV5-1 to TRBJ2-7; 9 bases are a match to TRBD2. The source is a male donor with ankylosing spondylitis. For the CDR3, the DNA is TGCGCCAGCAGCTTAGGTCCTAGCGGGGACTCCTACGAGCAGTACTTC. It encodes CASSLGPSGDSYEQYF. Filled out from reference TRBV5-1 and TRBJ2-7, the complete variable domain reads KAGVTQTPRYLIKTRGQQVTLSCSPISGHRSVSWYQQTPGQGLQFLFEYFSETQRNKGNFPGRFSGRQFSNSRSEMNVSTLELGDSALYLCASSLGPSGDSYEQYFGPGTRLTVT.